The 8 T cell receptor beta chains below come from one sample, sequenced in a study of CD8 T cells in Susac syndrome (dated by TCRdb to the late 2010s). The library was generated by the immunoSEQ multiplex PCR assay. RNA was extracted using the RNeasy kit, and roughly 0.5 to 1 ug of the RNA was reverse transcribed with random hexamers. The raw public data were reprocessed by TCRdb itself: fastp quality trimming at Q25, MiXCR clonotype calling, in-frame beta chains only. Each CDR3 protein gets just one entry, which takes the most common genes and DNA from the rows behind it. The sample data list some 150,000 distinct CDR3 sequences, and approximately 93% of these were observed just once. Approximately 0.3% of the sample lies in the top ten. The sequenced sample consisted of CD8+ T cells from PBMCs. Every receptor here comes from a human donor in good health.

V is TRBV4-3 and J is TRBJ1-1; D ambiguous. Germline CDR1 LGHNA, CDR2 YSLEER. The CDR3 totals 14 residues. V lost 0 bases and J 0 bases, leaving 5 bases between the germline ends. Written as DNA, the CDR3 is TGCGCCAGCAGCCAAGAAATCATGAACACTGAAGCTTTCTTT. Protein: CASSQEIMNTEAFF.

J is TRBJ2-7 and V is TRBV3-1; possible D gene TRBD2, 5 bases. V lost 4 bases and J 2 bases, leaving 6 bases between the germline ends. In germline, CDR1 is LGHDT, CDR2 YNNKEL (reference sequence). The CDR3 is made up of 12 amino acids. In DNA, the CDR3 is TGTGCCAGCAGCCCCGGGGCCTACGAGCAGTACTTC. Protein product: CASSPGAYEQYF.

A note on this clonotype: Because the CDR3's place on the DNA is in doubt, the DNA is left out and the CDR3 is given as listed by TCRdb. The CDR3: CASSSSGQGYGYTF. J is TRBJ1-2 and V is TRBV27; the table calls TRBD1, which could not be checked here. The germline gives CDR1 MNHEY, CDR2 SMNVEV (reference sequence). Counting both end residues, the CDR3 totals 14 amino acids.

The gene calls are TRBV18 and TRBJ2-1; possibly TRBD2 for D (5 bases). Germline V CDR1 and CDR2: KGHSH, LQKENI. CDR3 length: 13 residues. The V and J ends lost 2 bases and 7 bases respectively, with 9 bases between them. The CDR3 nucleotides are TGTGCCAGCTCACCAACCGGACTGAATGAGCAGTTCTTC. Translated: CASSPTGLNEQFF. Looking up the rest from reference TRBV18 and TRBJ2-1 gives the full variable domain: NAGVMQNPRHLVRRRGQEARLRCSPMKGHSHVYWYRQLPEEGLKFMVYLQKENIIDESGMPKERFSAEFPKEGPSILRIQQVVRGDSAAYFCASSPTGLNEQFFGPGTRLTVL.

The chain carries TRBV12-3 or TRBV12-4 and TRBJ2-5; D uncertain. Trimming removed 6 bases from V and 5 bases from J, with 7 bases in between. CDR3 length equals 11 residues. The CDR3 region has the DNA TGTGCCAGCAGCCCTAAGGAGACCCAGTACTTC. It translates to CASSPKETQYF.

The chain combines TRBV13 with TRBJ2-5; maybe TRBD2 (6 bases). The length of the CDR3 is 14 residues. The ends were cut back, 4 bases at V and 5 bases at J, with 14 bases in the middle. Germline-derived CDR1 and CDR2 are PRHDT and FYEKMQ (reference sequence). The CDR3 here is CASSSPDGSETQYF. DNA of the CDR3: TGTGCCAGCAGCTCCCCAGACGGGAGTGAGACCCAGTACTTC.

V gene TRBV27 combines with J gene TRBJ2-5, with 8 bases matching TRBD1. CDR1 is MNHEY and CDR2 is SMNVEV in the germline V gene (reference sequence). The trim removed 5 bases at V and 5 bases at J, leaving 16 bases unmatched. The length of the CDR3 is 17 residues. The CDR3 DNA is TGTGCCAGCAGTACTCGCCCGGGGACAGGAGGGTGGGAGACCCAGTACTTC. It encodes CASSTRPGTGGWETQYF.

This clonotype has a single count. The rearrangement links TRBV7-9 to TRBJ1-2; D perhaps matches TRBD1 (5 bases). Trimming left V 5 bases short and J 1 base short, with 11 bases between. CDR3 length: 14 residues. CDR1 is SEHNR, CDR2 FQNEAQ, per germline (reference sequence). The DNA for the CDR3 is TGTGCCAGCAGCCCCAAAGGGGTTAACTATGGCTACACCTTC. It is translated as CASSPKGVNYGYTF. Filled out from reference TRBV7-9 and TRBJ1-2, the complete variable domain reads DTGVSQNPRHKITKRGQNVTFRCDPISEHNRLYWYRQTLGQGPEFLTYFQNEAQLEKSRLLSDRFSAERPKGSFSTLEIQRTEQGDSAMYLCASSPKGVNYGYTFGSGTRLTVV.